The clone carrying this T cell receptor beta chain was detected only once. The CDR3 spans 11 residues. V dropped 1 base and J dropped 11 bases, with 7 bases sitting between them. Per germline, CDR1 SGHRS and CDR2 YFSETQ. The data were taken from a study of blood T cell repertoires in COVID-19. Across the study: The samples span acute and convalescent COVID-19 from the United States, Italy and Spain.

Original methodology: How many nucleated cells were present was estimated from reference gene primer amplification. Assay used: immunoSEQ multiplex PCR; TCRdb lists only in-frame clones, some missing. Clone size and V and J calls were adopted from that table, with D and trimming inferred from the DNA. The sample has approximately 60,000 clones; around 86% are singletons. The chain couples TRBV5-1 to TRBJ2-1; D is unresolved. This receptor was identified in an elderly woman with acute or convalescent COVID-19. Sequencing used peripheral blood. CDR3 nucleotide sequence: TGCGCCAGCAGCTTGCAAGAGAAGCAGTTCTTC. Amino acids: CASSLQEKQFF.